This TCR beta chain was documented in a study of cytomegalovirus exposure and HLA in healthy donors. Findings and limits, study-wide: Some segments of the V type, notably TRBV6-2 and TRBV6-3, were excluded as indistinguishable.

Trimming stripped 6 bases from V and 0 bases from J, with 9 bases between. This CDR3 contains 13 residues. The germline V gene encodes CDR1 MNHEY and CDR2 SVGAGI. This clone turned up a few times. No antigen is known for it. 60 Vbeta and 13 Jbeta primers were used in PCR. The table came from immunoSEQ multiplex PCR; TCRdb's copy has only in-frame clones and leaves some out. Among about 120,000 clones listed, around three quarters were seen once. The sequenced sample consisted of PBMCs. V is TRBV6-5 and J is TRBJ2-7, with no clear D. The TCR sequence derives from a man between 25 and 39 years old in good health and CMV-seropositive. CDR3 nucleotide sequence: TGTGCCAGCAGCCAAGACAACTCCTACGAGCAGTACTTC. Translation: CASSQDNSYEQYF.